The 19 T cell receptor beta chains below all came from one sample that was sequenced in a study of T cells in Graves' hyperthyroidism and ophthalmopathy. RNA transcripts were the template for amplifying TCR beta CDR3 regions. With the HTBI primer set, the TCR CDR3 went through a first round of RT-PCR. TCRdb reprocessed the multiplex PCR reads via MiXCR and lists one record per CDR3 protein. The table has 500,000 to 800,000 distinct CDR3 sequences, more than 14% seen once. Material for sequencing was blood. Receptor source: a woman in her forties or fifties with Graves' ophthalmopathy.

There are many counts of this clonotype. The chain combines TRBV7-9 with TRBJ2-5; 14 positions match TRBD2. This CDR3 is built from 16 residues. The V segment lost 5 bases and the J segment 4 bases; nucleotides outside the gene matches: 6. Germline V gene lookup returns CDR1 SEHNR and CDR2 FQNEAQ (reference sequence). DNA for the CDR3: TGTGCCAGCAGCCCAGTGGGACTAGCGGGAGTAGAGACCCAGTACTTC. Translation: CASSPVGLAGVETQYF.

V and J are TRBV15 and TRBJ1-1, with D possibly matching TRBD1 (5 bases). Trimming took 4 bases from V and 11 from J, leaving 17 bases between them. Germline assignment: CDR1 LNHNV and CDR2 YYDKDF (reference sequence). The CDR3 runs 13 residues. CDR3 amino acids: CATSTRDFGRAFF. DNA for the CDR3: TGTGCCACCAGCACCCGGGACTTCGGTCGGGCTTTCTTT.

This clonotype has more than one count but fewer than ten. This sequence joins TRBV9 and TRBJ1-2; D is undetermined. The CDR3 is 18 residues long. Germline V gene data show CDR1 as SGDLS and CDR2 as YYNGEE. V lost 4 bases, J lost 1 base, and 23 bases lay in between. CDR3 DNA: TGTGCCAGCAGCCCTAGCCTGCTGGTCCCAGCGTATAACTATGGCTACACCTTC. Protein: CASSPSLLVPAYNYGYTF.

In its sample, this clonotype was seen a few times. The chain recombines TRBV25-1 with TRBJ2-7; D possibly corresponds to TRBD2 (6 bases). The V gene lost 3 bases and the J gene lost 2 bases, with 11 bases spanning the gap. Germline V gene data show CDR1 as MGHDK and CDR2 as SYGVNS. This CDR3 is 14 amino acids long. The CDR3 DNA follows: TGTGCCAGCAGTGAGGTCGGGGGAACCTACGAGCAGTACTTC. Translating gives CASSEVGGTYEQYF.

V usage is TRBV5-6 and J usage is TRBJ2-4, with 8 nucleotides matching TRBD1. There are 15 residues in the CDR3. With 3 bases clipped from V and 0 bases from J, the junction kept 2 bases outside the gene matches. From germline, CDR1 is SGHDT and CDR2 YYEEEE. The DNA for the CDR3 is TGTGCCAGCAGCTACAGGGGGATAGCCAAAAACATTCAGTACTTC. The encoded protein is CASSYRGIAKNIQYF.

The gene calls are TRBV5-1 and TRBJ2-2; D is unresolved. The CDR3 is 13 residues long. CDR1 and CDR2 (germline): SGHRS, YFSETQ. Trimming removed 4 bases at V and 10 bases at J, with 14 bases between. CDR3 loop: CASSPKTQSELFF. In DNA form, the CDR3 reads TGCGCCAGCAGCCCTAAGACCCAATCGGAGCTGTTTTTT.

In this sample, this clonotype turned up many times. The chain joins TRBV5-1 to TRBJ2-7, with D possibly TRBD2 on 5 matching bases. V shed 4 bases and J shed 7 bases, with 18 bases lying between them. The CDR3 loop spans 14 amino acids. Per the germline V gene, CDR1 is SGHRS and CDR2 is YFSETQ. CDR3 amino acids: CASSLETGKDEQYF. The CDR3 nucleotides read TGCGCCAGCAGCCTTGAAACCGGGAAGGATGAGCAGTACTTC.

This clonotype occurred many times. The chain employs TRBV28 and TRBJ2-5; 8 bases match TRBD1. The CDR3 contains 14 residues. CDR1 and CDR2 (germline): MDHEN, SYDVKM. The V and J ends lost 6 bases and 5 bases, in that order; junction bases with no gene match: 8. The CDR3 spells CASRSRGRGETQYF. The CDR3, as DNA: TGTGCCAGCAGAAGCAGGGGGCGCGGGGAGACCCAGTACTTC.

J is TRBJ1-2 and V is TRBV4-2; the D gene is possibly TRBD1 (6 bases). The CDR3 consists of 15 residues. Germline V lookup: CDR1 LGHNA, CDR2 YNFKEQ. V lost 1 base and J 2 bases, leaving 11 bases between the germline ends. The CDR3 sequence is CASSQAGQPNYGYTF. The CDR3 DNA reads TGTGCCAGCAGCCAAGCTGGACAGCCCAACTATGGCTACACCTTC.

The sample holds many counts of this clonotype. CDR3 nucleotides: TGTGCCAGCTTAGGGACTAGCGGCCAAGAGACCCAGTACTTC. Translating gives CASLGTSGQETQYF. This rearrangement joins TRBV2 to TRBJ2-5; 11 bases line up with TRBD2. The CDR3 has 14 residues. Looked up from germline, CDR1 is SNHLY and CDR2 is FYNNEI. V trimming: 8 bases; J trimming: 1 base; junction bases outside the gene matches: 3.

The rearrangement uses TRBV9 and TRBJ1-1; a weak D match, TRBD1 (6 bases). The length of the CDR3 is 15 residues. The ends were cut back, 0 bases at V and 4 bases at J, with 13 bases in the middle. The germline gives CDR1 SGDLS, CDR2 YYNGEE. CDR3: CASSVGMGAGTEAFF. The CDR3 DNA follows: TGTGCCAGCAGCGTAGGCATGGGGGCGGGCACTGAAGCTTTCTTT. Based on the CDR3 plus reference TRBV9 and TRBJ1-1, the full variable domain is DSGVTQTPKHLITATGQRVTLRCSPRSGDLSVYWYQQSLDQGLQFLIQYYNGEERAKGNILERFSAQQFPDLHSELNLSSLELGDSALYFCASSVGMGAGTEAFFGQGTRLTVV.

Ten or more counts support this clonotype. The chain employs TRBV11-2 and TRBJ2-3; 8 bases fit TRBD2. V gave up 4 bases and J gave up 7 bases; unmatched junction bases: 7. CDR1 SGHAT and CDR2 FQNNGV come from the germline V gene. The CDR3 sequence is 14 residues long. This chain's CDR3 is CASSSWTSPNTQYF. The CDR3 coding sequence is TGTGCCAGCAGCTCATGGACTAGCCCAAATACGCAGTATTTT. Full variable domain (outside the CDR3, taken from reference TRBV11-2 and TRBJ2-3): EAGVAQSPRYKIIEKRQSVAFWCNPISGHATLYWYQQILGQGPKLLIQFQNNGVVDDSQLPKDRFSAERLKGVDSTLKIQPAKLEDSAVYLCASSSWTSPNTQYFGPGTRLTVL.

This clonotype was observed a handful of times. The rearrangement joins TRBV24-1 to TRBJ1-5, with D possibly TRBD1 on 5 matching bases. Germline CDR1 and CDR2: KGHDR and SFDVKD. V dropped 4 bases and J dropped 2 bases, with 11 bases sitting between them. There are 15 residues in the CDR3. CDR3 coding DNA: TGTGCCACCAGTGACGGGCAGGGCGGCAATCAGCCCCAGCATTTT. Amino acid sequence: CATSDGQGGNQPQHF.

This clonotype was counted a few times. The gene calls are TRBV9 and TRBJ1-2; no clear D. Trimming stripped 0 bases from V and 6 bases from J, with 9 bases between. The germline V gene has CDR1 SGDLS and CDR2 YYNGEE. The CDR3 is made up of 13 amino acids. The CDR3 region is CASSVGVGDGYTF. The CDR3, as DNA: TGTGCCAGCAGCGTAGGGGTCGGGGATGGCTACACCTTC.

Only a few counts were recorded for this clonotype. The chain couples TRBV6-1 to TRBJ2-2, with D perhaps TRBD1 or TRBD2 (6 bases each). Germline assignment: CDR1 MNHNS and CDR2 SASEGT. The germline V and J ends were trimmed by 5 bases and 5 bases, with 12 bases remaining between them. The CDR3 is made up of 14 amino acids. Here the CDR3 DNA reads TGTGCCAGCAGTCGAGGGGGGCTTACCGGGGAGCTGTTTTTT. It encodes CASSRGGLTGELFF.

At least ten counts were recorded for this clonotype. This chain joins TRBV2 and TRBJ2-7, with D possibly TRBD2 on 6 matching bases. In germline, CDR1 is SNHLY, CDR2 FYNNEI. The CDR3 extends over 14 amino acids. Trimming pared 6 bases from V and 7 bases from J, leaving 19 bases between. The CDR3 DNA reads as TGTGCCAGCAGAACGGGACTGCTGGCCTCTGAGCAGTACTTC. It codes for CASRTGLLASEQYF.

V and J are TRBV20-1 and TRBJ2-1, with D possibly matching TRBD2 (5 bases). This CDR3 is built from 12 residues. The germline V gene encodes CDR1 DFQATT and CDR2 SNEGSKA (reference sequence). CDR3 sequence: CAGREGRNEQFF. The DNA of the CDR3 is TGCGCAGGTCGGGAAGGGCGGAATGAGCAGTTCTTC.

CDR3 in amino acids: CASSLSQLYQETQYF. DNA for the CDR3: TGTGCCAGCAGCTTGAGTCAGTTGTACCAAGAGACCCAGTACTTC. The chain carries TRBV7-9 and TRBJ2-5, with D unresolved. Germline values: CDR1 SEHNR, CDR2 FQNEAQ (reference sequence). The CDR3 spans 15 residues. V dropped 3 bases and J dropped 0 bases, with 11 bases sitting between them. Looking up the rest from reference TRBV7-9 and TRBJ2-5 gives the full variable domain: DTGVSQNPRHKITKRGQNVTFRCDPISEHNRLYWYRQTLGQGPEFLTYFQNEAQLEKSRLLSDRFSAERPKGSFSTLEIQRTEQGDSAMYLCASSLSQLYQETQYFGPGTRLLVL.

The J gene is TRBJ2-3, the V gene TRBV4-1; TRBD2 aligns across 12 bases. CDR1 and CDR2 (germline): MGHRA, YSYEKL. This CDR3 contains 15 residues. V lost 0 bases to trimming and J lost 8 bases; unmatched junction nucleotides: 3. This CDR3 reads CASSQELAGGGTQYF. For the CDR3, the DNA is TGCGCCAGCAGCCAAGAACTAGCGGGAGGAGGTACGCAGTATTTT.